Below are 23 T cell receptor beta chains sequenced from a single sample in a study of blood T cell repertoires in COVID-19. Clones were read by immunoSEQ multiplex PCR, and TCRdb kept only the in-frame ones, dropping some. The table has 200,000 to 300,000 clones, 80% to 90% seen once. Sequencing used peripheral blood. Receptors were obtained from a man aged 55-75 years with acute or convalescent COVID-19.

The chain uses TRBV3-1 (or the pseudogene TRBV3-2) and TRBJ1-5, with TRBD1 matching 9 bases. The germline V gene has CDR1 LGHDT and CDR2 YNNKEL (reference sequence). Losses at the gene ends were 0 bases for V and 2 bases for J; bases not matched to a gene: 14. The CDR3 spans 20 residues. The CDR3 nucleotides read TGTGCCAGCAGCCAAGATAGGAGGGACAGGGTGGGGTATCGCAATCAGCCCCAGCATTTT. Translating gives CASSQDRRDRVGYRNQPQHF.

The V gene is TRBV27, the J gene TRBJ2-3, with D perhaps TRBD2 (6 bases). CDR3 size: 16 residues. CDR1 and CDR2 from the germline V gene are MNHEY and SMNVEV (reference sequence). V was cut by 5 bases and J by 2 bases, with 17 bases left in between. DNA of the CDR3: TGTGCCAGCAGTATGGGGACTTCTCTTCACACAGATACGCAGTATTTT. This sequence encodes CASSMGTSLHTDTQYF.

This rearrangement joins TRBV7-9 to TRBJ2-7, with 8 bases lining up with TRBD1. The CDR3 runs to 14 residues. J was trimmed by 5 bases and V by 5 bases; bases with no gene match: 8. Germline CDR1 is SEHNR and CDR2 is FQNEAQ (reference sequence). This CDR3 reads CASSRGQGVDEQYF. CDR3 sequence (DNA): TGTGCCAGCAGCCGAGGACAGGGTGTGGACGAGCAGTACTTC.

The V gene is TRBV29-1, the J gene TRBJ2-5; TRBD2 is a possible D gene (5 bases). The CDR3 extends over 12 amino acids. Trimming took 6 bases from V and 5 from J, leaving 13 bases between them. CDR1 and CDR2 from the germline V gene are SQVTM and ANQGSEA. The CDR3 sequence: CSVREGQETQYF. CDR3 bases: TGCAGCGTCCGCGAGGGTCAGGAGACCCAGTACTTC.

This clone appeared a few times. This chain connects TRBV5-1 to TRBJ2-7, with TRBD1 matching 8 bases. The germline V gene encodes CDR1 SGHRS and CDR2 YFSETQ. The CDR3 is 16 amino acids. Trimming removed 4 bases from V and 2 bases from J; junction bases left unmatched: 11. The CDR3 sequence: CASSPPRTGRAYEQYF. CDR3 nucleotides: TGCGCCAGCAGCCCCCCCCGGACAGGGCGCGCCTACGAGCAGTACTTC.

The chain is built from TRBV19 and TRBJ1-2; 10 positions agree with TRBD1. The germline V gene encodes CDR1 LNHDA and CDR2 SQIVND (reference sequence). After removal of 2 bases from V and 2 bases from J, the junction contained 11 bases not matched to a gene. This CDR3 is 18 amino acids long. The CDR3 spells CASSIIPPTGGPNYGYTF. For the CDR3, the DNA is TGTGCCAGTAGTATAATCCCCCCGACAGGGGGCCCGAACTATGGCTACACCTTC.

This clone was observed a handful of times. CDR3 residues: CASSQEGRGLHTEAFF. CDR3 in DNA: TGCGCCAGCAGCCAAGAAGGCAGGGGGCTCCACACTGAAGCTTTCTTT. The V call is TRBV4-1, the J call TRBJ1-1; 8 bases are a match to TRBD1. The germline gives CDR1 MGHRA, CDR2 YSYEKL. Trimming took 0 bases from V and 3 from J; bases not matched to a gene: 6. The CDR3 has 16 amino acids.

The chain couples TRBV6-4 to TRBJ2-7, with 10 bases lining up with TRBD1. The length of the CDR3 is 13 residues. With V trimmed by 6 bases and J by 5 bases, 4 bases remained unmatched. The germline V gene encodes CDR1 MRHNA and CDR2 SNTAGT. CDR3 loop: CASRGTGAHEQYF. The CDR3 coding sequence is TGTGCCAGCAGGGGGACAGGGGCCCACGAGCAGTACTTC.

The J gene is TRBJ1-4, the V gene TRBV5-1, with D maybe TRBD1 (5 bases). CDR1 SGHRS and CDR2 YFSETQ come from the germline V gene. CDR3 length equals 15 residues. V lost 4 bases, J lost 4 bases, and 14 bases lay in between. This CDR3 reads CASSPDGGINEKLFF. DNA for the CDR3: TGCGCCAGCAGCCCGGACGGGGGGATTAATGAAAAACTGTTTTTT. The full variable domain, in which reference TRBV5-1 and TRBJ1-4 provide the parts outside the CDR3, is KAGVTQTPRYLIKTRGQQVTLSCSPISGHRSVSWYQQTPGQGLQFLFEYFSETQRNKGNFPGRFSGRQFSNSRSEMNVSTLELGDSALYLCASSPDGGINEKLFFGSGTQLSVL.

The V and J genes are TRBV13 and TRBJ2-1; D is possibly TRBD1 (6 bases). This CDR3 region has 13 residues. Trimming left V 3 bases short and J 6 bases short, with 9 bases between. Germline CDR1 PRHDT, CDR2 FYEKMQ (reference sequence). CDR3 nucleotides: TGTGCCAGCAGCTTCGGACAGCCCAATGAGCAGTTCTTC. This encodes CASSFGQPNEQFF.

J is TRBJ1-2 and V is TRBV18; 8 nucleotides agree with TRBD1. CDR1 and CDR2 (germline): KGHSH, LQKENI. The CDR3 spans 14 residues. Losses at the gene ends were 5 bases for V and 2 bases for J; bases not matched to a gene: 4. The CDR3, as DNA: TGTGCCAGCTCATCAGGGGGCTCCAACTATGGCTACACCTTC. It is translated as CASSSGGSNYGYTF.

The chain combines TRBV23-1 with TRBJ1-1; 8 bases fit TRBD1. TRBV23-1 is labeled an ORF, and its function is uncertain. The trim removed 4 bases at V and 9 bases at J, leaving 10 bases unmatched. This CDR3 has 14 amino acids. This chain's CDR3 is CASSLNGAGGKAFF. CDR3 in DNA: TGCGCCAGCAGTCTAAACGGGGCAGGGGGCAAAGCTTTCTTT.

V usage is TRBV9 and J usage is TRBJ2-3, with TRBD1 matching 7 bases. The CDR3 loop spans 17 amino acids. After removal of 2 bases from V and 2 bases from J, the junction contained 11 bases not matched to a gene. Germline V gene data show CDR1 as SGDLS and CDR2 as YYNGEE. The CDR3 DNA is TGTGCCAGCAGCGTCCAGTTGGGGACAGTGCACACAGATACGCAGTATTTT. Translated, it gives CASSVQLGTVHTDTQYF.

The chain combines TRBV15 with TRBJ1-2; 9 bases match TRBD1. Germline CDR1 is LNHNV and CDR2 is YYDKDF (reference sequence). The junction had 8 bases not matched to a gene; V was cut back by 3 bases and J by 0 bases. This CDR3 has 17 amino acids. This chain's CDR3 is CATSSFGTGRTNYGYTF. For the CDR3, the DNA is TGTGCCACCAGCAGTTTCGGGACAGGGAGAACTAACTATGGCTACACCTTC.

The chain carries TRBV9 and TRBJ2-1; 7 positions match TRBD2. V was pared by 0 bases and J by 6 bases, with 18 bases of the junction left unmatched. This CDR3 is built from 19 residues. Germline V CDR1 and CDR2: SGDLS, YYNGEE. DNA for the CDR3: TGTGCCAGCAGCGTAGCTAGACTAGCCCCATTCCCCGATGGCAATGAGCAGTTCTTC. Protein product: CASSVARLAPFPDGNEQFF.

The gene calls are TRBV28 and TRBJ1-2, with D perhaps TRBD1 (6 bases). Trimming removed 9 bases at V and 2 bases at J, with 13 bases between. Germline loops: CDR1 MDHEN, CDR2 SYDVKM. The CDR3 totals 13 residues. The DNA for the CDR3 is TGTGCCAGTTTCGAGGGGGGGAACTATGGCTACACCTTC. Its translation is CASFEGGNYGYTF.

This chain uses TRBV6-6 with TRBJ2-7, with TRBD1 identical over 8 bases. The V gene's germline CDR1 is MNHNY and CDR2 SVGAGI (reference sequence). CDR3 length: 16 residues. V lost 5 bases and J lost 3; bases outside the gene matches: 12. CDR3 amino acids: CASSQGTWTGNYEQYF. Written as DNA, the CDR3 is TGTGCCAGCAGTCAAGGAACATGGACAGGGAACTACGAGCAGTACTTC.

The gene calls are TRBV7-9 and TRBJ1-1; the match to TRBD1 covers 8 bases. In germline, CDR1 is SEHNR, CDR2 FQNEAQ (reference sequence). This CDR3 spans 15 amino acids. Losses at the gene ends were 5 bases for V and 6 bases for J; bases not matched to a gene: 11. The CDR3 loop reads CASSRWTQGAAEAFF. The CDR3 bases are TGTGCCAGCAGCCGTTGGACCCAGGGGGCCGCTGAAGCTTTCTTT.

The chain combines TRBV5-4 with TRBJ2-7; 12 bases fit TRBD2. Gene TRBJ2-1 matches the end of the DNA better, so the J call may be wrong. This CDR3 is 18 amino acids long. Looked up from germline, CDR1 is SGHNT and CDR2 is YYREEE (reference sequence). CDR3 DNA sequence: TGTGCCAGCAGCTCGGGACTAGCGGGTGTGAGCTCCTACAATGAGCAGTTCTTC. Translating gives CASSSGLAGVSSYNEQFF.

The rearrangement joins TRBV7-2 to TRBJ2-7, with TRBD2 matching over 8 bases. The CDR3 is 14 amino acids. Germline V gives CDR1 SGHTA, CDR2 FQGNSA. With 1 base clipped from V and 10 bases from J, the junction kept 9 bases outside the gene matches. The chain's CDR3 is CASSLVVGGDYQYF. CDR3 bases: TGTGCCAGCAGCTTAGTCGTCGGGGGGGACTACCAGTACTTC.

There are many counts of this clone. The chain couples TRBV6-2 or TRBV6-3 to TRBJ1-4; 7 nucleotides line up with TRBD1. The V gene's germline CDR1 is MNHEY and CDR2 SVGEGT. The CDR3 spans 15 residues. Germline trimming cut 0 bases from V and 5 bases from J; bases unmatched to any gene: 3. The CDR3 sequence: CASSYSGQPNEKLFF. In nucleotides, the CDR3 is TGTGCCAGCAGTTACTCGGGACAGCCAAATGAAAAACTGTTTTTT.

The chain combines TRBV4-2 with TRBJ2-1, with D tentatively TRBD1 (6 bases). Germline V gene lookup returns CDR1 LGHNA and CDR2 YNFKEQ. This CDR3 is 13 amino acids long. The V end was cut by 3 bases, the J end by 8 bases, with 11 bases between. The CDR3 loop is CASSHLQGDEQFF. The CDR3 nucleotides are TGTGCCAGCAGCCACTTACAGGGCGATGAGCAGTTCTTC.

V and J are TRBV3-1 (or the pseudogene TRBV3-2) and TRBJ2-7, with 7 bases matching TRBD1. CDR3 size: 14 residues. V shed 5 bases, J shed 12 bases, and the junction held 16 bases outside the gene matches. Germline V gene data show CDR1 as LGHDT and CDR2 as YNNKEL (reference sequence). CDR3 in amino acids: CASSTGTVRPERYF. CDR3 DNA: TGTGCCAGCAGCACTGGGACAGTCAGACCTGAGAGGTACTTC.